A selection of T cell receptor beta chains follows, all from one sample in a study of blood T cell repertoires in COVID-19. The assay was immunoSEQ multiplex PCR, and TCRdb's table has in-frame clones only and misses some. The table lists 200,000 to 250,000 clones, 86% of them singletons. Sample: PBMCs or T cells enriched from blood (not recorded which). The receptors shown here come from a woman aged 50 to 60 who had recovered from COVID-19. Each CDR3 is given with its conserved first and last residue. Not every row has a clone size; where given, it reads once, few, many or a size class.

V: TRBV11-2; size: -; CDR3: CASSLIGQVPDTQYF
V: TRBV20-1; size: -; CDR3: CSPGQANEQYF
V: TRBV19; size: -; CDR3: CASRGQTDTQYF
V: TRBV19; size: -; CDR3: CASSGHRSYTF
V: TRBV11-2; size: -; CDR3: CASSLVAGGRTDTQYF
V: TRBV4-2; size: -; CDR3: CASSQEGTSGRELFF
V: TRBV6-5; size: -; CDR3: CASSYLTGSRTGELFF
V: TRBV7-3; size: once; CDR3: CASSSDRDTEAFF
V: TRBV5-4; size: -; CDR3: CASSLGAGGASEKLFF
V: TRBV10-2; size: -; CDR3: CASSETNGVPAGGPDTQYF
V: TRBV2; size: -; CDR3: CASSESWGGGSYEQYF
V: TRBV3-1/TRBV3-2; size: once; CDR3: CASSLSAGVYEQYF
V: TRBV6-1; size: -; CDR3: CASSDMTSGPYEQYF
V: TRBV7-3; size: once; CDR3: CASSLTGGLRNTEAFF
V: TRBV11-3; size: -; CDR3: CASSLSSLAGENNEQFF
V: TRBV12-3/TRBV12-4; size: -; CDR3: CASSLDSPYEQYF
V: TRBV7-3; size: -; CDR3: CASSLTKVQGSGYTF
V: TRBV7-2; size: -; CDR3: CASSPRVGGMHEQYF
V: TRBV5-6; size: once; CDR3: CASSLGFPGTGYVLEQYF
V: TRBV6-5; size: once; CDR3: CATLPGGNYGYTF
V: TRBV7-2; size: once; CDR3: CASSPHHRGVTEAFF
V: TRBV6-5; size: few; CDR3: CASSSRGQGGNGYTF
V: TRBV30; size: -; CDR3: CACPGGESPKENYGYTF
V: TRBV7-9; size: -; CDR3: CASSYSGRNQETQYF
V: TRBV4-1; size: once; CDR3: CASSQVGQGLSYEQYF
V: TRBV7-2; size: -; CDR3: CASSLARADYGYTF
V: TRBV6-5; size: -; CDR3: CASRQGMETQYF
V: TRBV7-9; size: -; CDR3: CASSLDGSLNEQFF
V: TRBV27; size: -; CDR3: CASSLLPGGANTEAFF
V: TRBV4-3; size: once; CDR3: CASSQELSRVVTEAFF
V: TRBV27; size: once; CDR3: CASSPPGLAGGGTDTQYF
V: TRBV5-8; size: -; CDR3: CASSLEGVLYQPQHF
V: TRBV4-1; size: -; CDR3: CASTLSPQGTTDTQYF
V: TRBV6-6; size: -; CDR3: CATDRGQGYGYTF
V: TRBV29-1; size: -; CDR3: CSATGFHLAGARYEQYF
V: TRBV11-2; size: once; CDR3: CASSFPSGGNYEQYF
V: TRBV3-1/TRBV3-2; size: -; CDR3: CASSQVFSAGELFF
V: TRBV19; size: -; CDR3: CASTRQADQPQHF
V: TRBV19; size: once; CDR3: CASRGSQGYTGELFF
V: TRBV13; size: -; CDR3: CASSGGLARGFEQYF
V: TRBV30; size: -; CDR3: CAWSDVLLAGVGEQYF
V: TRBV19; size: -; CDR3: CASSPRGTSGSNEQFF
V: TRBV4-3; size: -; CDR3: CASSQDGLSNQPQHF
V: TRBV6-5; size: -; CDR3: CASSYGLAQETQYF
V: TRBV3-1/TRBV3-2; size: -; CDR3: CASSRYRDRGHTGELFF
V: TRBV10-3; size: -; CDR3: CAISESAASYSPLHF
V: TRBV2; size: -; CDR3: CASTRTGDQPQHF
V: TRBV4-3; size: few; CDR3: CASSQWESLNTEAFF
V: TRBV20-1; size: once; CDR3: CSASGAGRNSYGYTF
V: TRBV4-1; size: once; CDR3: CASSQGPAGGDYNEQFF
V: TRBV20-1; size: -; CDR3: CSVKGFNGYTF